This T cell receptor beta chain was obtained from a study of PD-L1 blockade in urothelial cancer. Overall study: Between 0 and 3 chemotherapy regimens preceded treatment for each patient. The study recovered a median of roughly 140,000 T cells per blood sample.

The time point: peripheral blood 6 weeks after treatment start. Patients in the study were battling locally advanced or metastatic urothelial carcinoma. Germline CDR1 SGHRS, CDR2 YFSETQ. The CDR3 contains 14 residues. V lost 4 bases to trimming and J lost 11 bases; unmatched junction nucleotides: 13. Sequenced by immunoSEQ multiplex PCR; TCRdb stores in-frame clones only, minus some. The table has around 62,000 clones, approximately 91% seen once. This clone was observed once. The receptor was isolated from a man between 60 and 70 years old with urothelial cancer. The sample in question was PBMCs, obtained around atezolizumab (anti-PD-L1) treatment. The V gene is TRBV5-1, the J gene TRBJ1-1; 8 bases align to TRBD1. CDR3 DNA sequence: TGCGCCAGCAGCCTGAGGCCAGGACAGGGCTTCGCTTTCTTT. It yields the protein CASSLRPGQGFAFF.